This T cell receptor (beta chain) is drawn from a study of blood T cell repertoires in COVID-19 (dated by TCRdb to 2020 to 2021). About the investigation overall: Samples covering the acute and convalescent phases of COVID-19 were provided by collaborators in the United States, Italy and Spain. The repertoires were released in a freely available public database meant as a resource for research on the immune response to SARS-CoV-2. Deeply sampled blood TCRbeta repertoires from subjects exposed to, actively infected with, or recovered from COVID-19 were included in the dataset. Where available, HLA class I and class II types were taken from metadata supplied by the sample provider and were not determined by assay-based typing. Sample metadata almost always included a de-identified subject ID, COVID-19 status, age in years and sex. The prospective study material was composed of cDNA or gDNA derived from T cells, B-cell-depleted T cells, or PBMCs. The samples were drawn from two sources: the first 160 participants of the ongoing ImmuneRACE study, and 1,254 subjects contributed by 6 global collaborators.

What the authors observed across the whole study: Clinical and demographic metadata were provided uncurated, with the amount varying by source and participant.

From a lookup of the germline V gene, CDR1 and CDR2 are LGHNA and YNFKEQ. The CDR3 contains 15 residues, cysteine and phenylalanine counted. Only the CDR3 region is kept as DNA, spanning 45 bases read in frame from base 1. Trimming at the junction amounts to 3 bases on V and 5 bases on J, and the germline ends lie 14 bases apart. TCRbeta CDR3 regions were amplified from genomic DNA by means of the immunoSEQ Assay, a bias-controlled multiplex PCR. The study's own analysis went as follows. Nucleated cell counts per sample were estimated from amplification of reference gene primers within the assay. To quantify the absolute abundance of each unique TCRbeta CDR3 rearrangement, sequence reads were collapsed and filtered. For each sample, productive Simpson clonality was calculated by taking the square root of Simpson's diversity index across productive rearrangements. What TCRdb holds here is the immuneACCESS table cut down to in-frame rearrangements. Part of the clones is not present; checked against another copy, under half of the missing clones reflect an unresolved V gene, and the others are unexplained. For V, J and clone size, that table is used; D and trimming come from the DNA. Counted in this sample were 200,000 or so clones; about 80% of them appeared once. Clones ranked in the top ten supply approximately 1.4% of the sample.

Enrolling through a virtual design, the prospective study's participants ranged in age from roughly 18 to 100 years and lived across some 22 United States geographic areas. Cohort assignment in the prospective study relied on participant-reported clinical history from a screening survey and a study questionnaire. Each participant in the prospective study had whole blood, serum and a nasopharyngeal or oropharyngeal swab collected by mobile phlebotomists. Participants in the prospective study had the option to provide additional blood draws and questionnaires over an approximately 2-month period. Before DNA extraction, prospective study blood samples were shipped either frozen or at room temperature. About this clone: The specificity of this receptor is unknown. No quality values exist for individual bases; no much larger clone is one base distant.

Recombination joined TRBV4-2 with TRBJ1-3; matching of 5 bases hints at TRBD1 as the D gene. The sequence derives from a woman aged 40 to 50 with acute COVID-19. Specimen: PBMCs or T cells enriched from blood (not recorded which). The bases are TGTGCCAGCAGCCAGACCCTACAGGCGCGAAACACCATATATTTT. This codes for CASSQTLQARNTIYF.